Listed below are T cell receptor beta chains from one sample, sequenced in a study of monozygotic twins with inflammatory bowel disease. After re-calling the 5' RACE reads, TCRdb lists one entry per CDR3 protein, DNA absent. Its table records around 380,000 distinct CDR3 sequences. Sequencing was carried out using blood. The receptors originated from a human donor with ulcerative colitis or Crohn's disease, or a healthy co-twin of an affected twin (not recorded which). Both conserved end residues are part of each CDR3.

j_call: TRBJ1-4
v_call: TRBV3-1
cdr3_aa: CASSQGGPFPIGEKLFF

j_call: TRBJ2-1
v_call: TRBV28
cdr3_aa: CASSLRYSRYEQFF

j_call: TRBJ2-3
v_call: TRBV5-4
cdr3_aa: CAISLAGRGTDTQYF

j_call: TRBJ1-1
v_call: TRBV5-1
cdr3_aa: CASSFGGGIEAFF

j_call: TRBJ2-5
v_call: TRBV20-1
cdr3_aa: CSASQGSETQYF

j_call: TRBJ1-4
v_call: TRBV14
cdr3_aa: CASSQLQGDNEKLFF

j_call: TRBJ1-6
v_call: TRBV15
cdr3_aa: CATRLGQVDSPLHF

j_call: TRBJ2-1
v_call: TRBV6-5
cdr3_aa: CASSYSGTRGMYNEQFF

j_call: TRBJ2-5
v_call: TRBV28
cdr3_aa: CASSRSAGGHETQYF

j_call: TRBJ2-1
v_call: TRBV20-1
cdr3_aa: CSAPLAGGPSEQFF

j_call: TRBJ1-5
v_call: TRBV18
cdr3_aa: CASSPTGRNQPQHF

j_call: TRBJ2-5
v_call: TRBV10-2
cdr3_aa: CASSDARTSPIKETQYF

j_call: TRBJ1-4
v_call: TRBV19
cdr3_aa: CASIRSSRATNEKLFF

j_call: TRBJ2-7
v_call: TRBV5-1
cdr3_aa: CASSLEGPTQGEQYF

j_call: TRBJ2-4
v_call: TRBV2
cdr3_aa: CASSVQGRGNIQYF

j_call: TRBJ2-7
v_call: TRBV7-2
cdr3_aa: CASSLTGTRQLPYEQYF

j_call: TRBJ2-1
v_call: TRBV5-1
cdr3_aa: CASSLEGVYNEQFF

j_call: TRBJ2-7
v_call: TRBV27
cdr3_aa: CASSLNWGPYEQYF

j_call: TRBJ1-3
v_call: TRBV6-6
cdr3_aa: CASSWRNTIYF

j_call: TRBJ2-7
v_call: TRBV5-1
cdr3_aa: CASSYPGQGTYEQYF

j_call: TRBJ1-2
v_call: TRBV19
cdr3_aa: CASSVDRGTDGYTF

j_call: TRBJ2-7
v_call: TRBV11-1
cdr3_aa: CASGDGGVEQYF

j_call: TRBJ2-4
v_call: TRBV28
cdr3_aa: CASSLFGSLAKNIQYF

j_call: TRBJ2-1
v_call: TRBV3-1
cdr3_aa: CASSHSSGTSHNEQFF

j_call: TRBJ1-4
v_call: TRBV7-2
cdr3_aa: CASSLSFNEKLFF